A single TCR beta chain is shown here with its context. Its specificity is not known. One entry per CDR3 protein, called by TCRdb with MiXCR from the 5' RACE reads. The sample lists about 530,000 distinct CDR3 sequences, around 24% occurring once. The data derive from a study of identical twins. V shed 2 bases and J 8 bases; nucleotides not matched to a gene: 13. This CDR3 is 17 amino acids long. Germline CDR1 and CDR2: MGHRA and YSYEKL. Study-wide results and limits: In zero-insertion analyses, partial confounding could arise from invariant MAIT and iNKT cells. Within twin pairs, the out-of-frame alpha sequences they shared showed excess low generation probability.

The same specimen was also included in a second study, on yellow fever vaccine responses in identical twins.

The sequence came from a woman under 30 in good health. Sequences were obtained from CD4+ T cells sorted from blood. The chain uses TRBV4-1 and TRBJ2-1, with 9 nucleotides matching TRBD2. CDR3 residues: CASSQKGAGGPSDEQFF. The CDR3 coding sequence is TGCGCCAGCAGCCAAAAAGGGGCGGGAGGGCCCTCGGATGAGCAGTTCTTC.